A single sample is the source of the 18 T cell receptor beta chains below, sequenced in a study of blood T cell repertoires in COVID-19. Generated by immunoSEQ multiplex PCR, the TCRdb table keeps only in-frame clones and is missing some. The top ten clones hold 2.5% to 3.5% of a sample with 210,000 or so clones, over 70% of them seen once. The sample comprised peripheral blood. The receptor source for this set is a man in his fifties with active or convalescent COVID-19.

CDR3 sequence reads: CASSEDRGFNSPLHF. The CDR3 DNA reads TGTGCCAGCAGTGAAGACAGGGGGTTCAATTCACCCCTCCACTTT. The chain has TRBV2 and TRBJ1-6; TRBD1 aligns across 8 bases. Looked up from germline, CDR1 is SNHLY and CDR2 is FYNNEI. The CDR3 is 15 amino acids. Unmatched junction bases numbered 3, after V lost 1 base and J lost 7 bases.

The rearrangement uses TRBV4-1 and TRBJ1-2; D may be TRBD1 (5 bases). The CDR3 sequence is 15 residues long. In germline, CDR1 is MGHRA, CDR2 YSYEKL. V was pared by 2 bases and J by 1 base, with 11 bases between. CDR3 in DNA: TGCGCCAGCAGCCAACGACAGACGCTTAACTATGGCTACACCTTC. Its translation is CASSQRQTLNYGYTF.

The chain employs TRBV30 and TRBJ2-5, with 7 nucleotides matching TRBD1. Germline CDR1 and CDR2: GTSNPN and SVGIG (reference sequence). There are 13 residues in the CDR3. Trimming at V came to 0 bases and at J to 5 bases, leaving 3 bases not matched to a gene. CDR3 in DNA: TGTGCCTGGAGTGTTCGCAGGGGGGAGACCCAGTACTTC. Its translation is CAWSVRRGETQYF.

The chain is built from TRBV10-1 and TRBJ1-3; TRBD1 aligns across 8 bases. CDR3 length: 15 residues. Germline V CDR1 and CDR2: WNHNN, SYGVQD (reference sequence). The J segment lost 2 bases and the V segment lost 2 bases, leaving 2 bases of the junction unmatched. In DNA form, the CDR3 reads TGCGCCAGCAGTGAGGGGGACAGGACTGGAAACACCATATATTTT. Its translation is CASSEGDRTGNTIYF.

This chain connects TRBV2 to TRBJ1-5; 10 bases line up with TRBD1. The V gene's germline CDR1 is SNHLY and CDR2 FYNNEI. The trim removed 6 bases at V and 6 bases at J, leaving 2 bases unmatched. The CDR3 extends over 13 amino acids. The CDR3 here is CASRTGGTQPQHF. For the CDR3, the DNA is TGTGCCAGCAGGACAGGGGGCACTCAGCCCCAGCATTTT.

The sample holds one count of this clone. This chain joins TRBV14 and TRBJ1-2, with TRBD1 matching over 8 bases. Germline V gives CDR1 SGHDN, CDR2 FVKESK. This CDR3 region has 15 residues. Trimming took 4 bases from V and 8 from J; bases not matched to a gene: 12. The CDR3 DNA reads TGTGCCAGCAGCCTTGCTCCCGGGACAGGCGGGGGCTACACCTTC. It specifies CASSLAPGTGGGYTF.

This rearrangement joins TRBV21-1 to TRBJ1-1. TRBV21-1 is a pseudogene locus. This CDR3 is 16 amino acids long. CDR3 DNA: TGTGCCAGCAGCGTTAGTATAGGCGGGGGCAACACTGAAGCTTTCTTT. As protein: CASSVSIGGGNTEAFF.

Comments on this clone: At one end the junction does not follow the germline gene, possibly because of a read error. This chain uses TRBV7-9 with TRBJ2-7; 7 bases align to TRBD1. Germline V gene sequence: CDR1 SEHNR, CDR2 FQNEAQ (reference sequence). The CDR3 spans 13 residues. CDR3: CASGLGQIYEQYF. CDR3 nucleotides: TGTGCCAGCGGCTTGGGACAGATCTACGAGCAGTACTTC.

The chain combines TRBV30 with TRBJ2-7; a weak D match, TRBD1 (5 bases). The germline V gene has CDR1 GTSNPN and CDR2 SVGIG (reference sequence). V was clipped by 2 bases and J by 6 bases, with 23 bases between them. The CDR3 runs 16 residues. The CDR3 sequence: CAWSKDSLITPSEQYF. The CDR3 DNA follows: TGTGCCTGGAGTAAAGACAGTTTAATAACGCCTTCCGAGCAGTACTTC.

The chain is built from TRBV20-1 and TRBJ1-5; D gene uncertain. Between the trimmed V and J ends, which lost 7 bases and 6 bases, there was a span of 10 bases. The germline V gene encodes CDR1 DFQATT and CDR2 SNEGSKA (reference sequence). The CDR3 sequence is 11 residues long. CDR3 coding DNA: TGCAGTGAGTCGAGGGTTCAGCCCCAGCATTTT. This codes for CSESRVQPQHF.

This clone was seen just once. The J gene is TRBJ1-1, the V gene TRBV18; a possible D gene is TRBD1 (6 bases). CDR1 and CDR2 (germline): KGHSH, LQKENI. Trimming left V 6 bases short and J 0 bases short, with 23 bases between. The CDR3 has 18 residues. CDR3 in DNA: TGTGCCAGCTCCACGCTACCTTGGGGGGGCGGCATGAACACTGAAGCTTTCTTT. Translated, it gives CASSTLPWGGGMNTEAFF.

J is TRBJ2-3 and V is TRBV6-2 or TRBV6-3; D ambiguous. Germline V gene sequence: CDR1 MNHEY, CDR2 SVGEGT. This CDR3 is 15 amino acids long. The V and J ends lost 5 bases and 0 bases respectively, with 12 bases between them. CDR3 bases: TGTGCCAGCAGTCTGAGCCGGTATAGCACAGATACGCAGTATTTT. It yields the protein CASSLSRYSTDTQYF.

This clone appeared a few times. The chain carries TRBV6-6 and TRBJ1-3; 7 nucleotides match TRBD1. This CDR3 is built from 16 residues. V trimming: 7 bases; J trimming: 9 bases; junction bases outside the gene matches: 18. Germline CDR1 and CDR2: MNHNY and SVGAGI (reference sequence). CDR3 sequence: CASTWTSGTEFFTIYF. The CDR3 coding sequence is TGTGCCAGCACATGGACCTCCGGGACAGAGTTTTTCACCATATATTTT.

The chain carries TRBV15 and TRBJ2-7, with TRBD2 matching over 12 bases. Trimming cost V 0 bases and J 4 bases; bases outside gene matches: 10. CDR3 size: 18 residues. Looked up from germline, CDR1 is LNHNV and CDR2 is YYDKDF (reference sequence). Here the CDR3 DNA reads TGTGCCACCAGCAGAGATTTACAGACTAGCGGGAGTACGTACGAGCAGTACTTC. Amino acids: CATSRDLQTSGSTYEQYF.

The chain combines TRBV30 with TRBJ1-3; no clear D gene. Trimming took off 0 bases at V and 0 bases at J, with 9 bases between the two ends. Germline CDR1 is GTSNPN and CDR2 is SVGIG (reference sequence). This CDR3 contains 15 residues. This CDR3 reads CAWSVSWSSGNTIYF. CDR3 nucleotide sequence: TGTGCCTGGAGTGTTTCCTGGAGCTCTGGAAACACCATATATTTT.

Written as DNA, the CDR3 is TGTGCCTGGACAGGGTCCTCCTACGAGCAGTACTTC. Protein: CAWTGSSYEQYF. The chain carries TRBV30 and TRBJ2-7, with D possibly matching TRBD1 (5 bases). The germline V gene has CDR1 GTSNPN and CDR2 SVGIG (reference sequence). V shed 4 bases and J shed 0 bases, with 7 bases lying between them. The CDR3 covers 12 residues.

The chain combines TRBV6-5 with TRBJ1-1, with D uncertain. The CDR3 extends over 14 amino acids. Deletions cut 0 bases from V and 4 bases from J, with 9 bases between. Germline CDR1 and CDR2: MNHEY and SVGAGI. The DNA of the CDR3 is TGTGCCAGCAGTTACTCGCGGGGTGCCACTGAAGCTTTCTTT. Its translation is CASSYSRGATEAFF.

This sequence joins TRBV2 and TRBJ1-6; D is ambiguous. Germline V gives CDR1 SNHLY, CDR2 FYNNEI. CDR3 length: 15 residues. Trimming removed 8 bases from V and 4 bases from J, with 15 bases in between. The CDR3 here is CASLGGLYYNSPLHF. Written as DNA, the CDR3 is TGTGCCAGCCTAGGAGGGTTATATTATAATTCACCCCTCCACTTT.